This TCR beta chain was recorded in a study of shared clonotypes between healthy human individuals. The overall study: Per-donor plates numbered three CD4 naive, three CD4 memory, two CD8 naive and one CD8 memory. Study outcomes and limitations: It was observed that approximately 5% of naive CD4 clonotypes were shared across several donors.

To note about this clone: Its specificity is not known.

Produced via immunoSEQ multiplex PCR; TCRdb's table is partial and in-frame only. Of millions of clones in the sample, just over 90% were seen once. The junction had 7 bases not matched to a gene; V was cut back by 4 bases and J by 7 bases. CDR1 is GTSNPN, CDR2 SVGIG, per germline (reference sequence). The CDR3 covers 14 residues. This clonotype originated in a man between 18 and 29 years old in good health. Sequences were obtained from naive CD4+ T cells sorted from blood. Subset of the sample: CD45RA+ positively selected. The V call is TRBV30, the J call TRBJ1-4; 9 bases map to TRBD1. This CDR3 reads CAWNRGQGSEKLFF. Written as DNA, the CDR3 is TGTGCCTGGAATAGAGGACAGGGGTCTGAAAAACTGTTTTTT.